The clone carrying this T cell receptor beta chain appeared many times. What it binds is not known. From the reads, TCRdb called clonotypes with MiXCR, one entry per CDR3 protein. The table includes under 600,000 distinct CDR3 sequences, more than 15% detected once. The CDR3 loop spans 14 amino acids. Germline V lookup: CDR1 SNHLY, CDR2 FYNNEI. V lost 7 bases, J lost 3 bases, and 5 bases stayed unmatched. These data are taken from a study of T cell repertoires in cytomegalovirus infection. As for the study in general: Public TCR beta signatures provided an indication of both CMV infection and a matching HLA type. Study-wide results and limits: The cumulative frequency of public TCR beta families identified carriers of CMV plus the relevant HLA. Clonotypes of TCR beta that were HLA-C-restricted and CMV-specific dominated the ex vivo response.

The receptor's source is a human donor in good health (CMV status not recorded). Some clones in this sample may be carry-over from other donors' samples. The rearrangement links TRBV2 to TRBJ2-7; 11 bases are a match to TRBD2. The sequencing sample was made of CD8+ T cells from PBMCs. CDR3 nucleotides: TGTGCCAGCACTAGCGGGGGGCTCATCTACGAGCAGTACTTC. Translation gives CASTSGGLIYEQYF.